These 18 T cell receptor beta chains share one sample of origin, sequenced in a study of blood T cell repertoires in COVID-19 (dated by TCRdb to 2020 to 2021). Receptors were amplified or captured by the immunoSEQ multiplex PCR assay. What TCRdb holds here is the immuneACCESS table cut down to in-frame rearrangements. Part of the clones is not present; checked against another copy, under half of the missing clones reflect an unresolved V gene, and the others are unexplained. In all, the sample holds over 90,000 clones, and approximately 84% of those were seen once. The ten largest clones add up to nearly 25% of the sample. The source material was peripheral blood. Receptor source: a man at least 80 years old with active or convalescent COVID-19.

The chain employs TRBV5-8 and TRBJ2-5, with 9 bases fitting TRBD1. From germline, CDR1 is SGHTS and CDR2 YDEGEE. The CDR3 runs to 12 residues. V shed 9 bases, J shed 6 bases, and the junction held 6 bases outside the gene matches. The DNA for the CDR3 is TGTGCCACTACGGACAGGGGACAGACCCAGTACTTC. Translating it yields CATTDRGQTQYF.

This rearrangement joins TRBV6-2 or TRBV6-3 to TRBJ2-7; no firm D call. V was pared by 6 bases and J by 6 bases, with 15 bases between. The CDR3 runs to 13 residues. The germline gives CDR1 MNHEY, CDR2 SVGEGT. This CDR3 reads CASSQRVLGEQYF. The DNA for the CDR3 is TGTGCCAGCAGCCAAAGAGTCCTTGGCGAGCAGTACTTC.

This rearrangement joins TRBV5-1 to TRBJ2-7; TRBD1 agrees at 10 bases. J lost 3 bases, V lost 0 bases, and 9 bases had no gene match. CDR3 size: 17 residues. In germline, CDR1 is SGHRS, CDR2 YFSETQ. For the CDR3, the DNA is TGCGCCAGCAGCTTGGGGGGCGGGACAGGGGTCTTCTACGAGCAGTACTTC. It codes for CASSLGGGTGVFYEQYF.

The rearrangement uses TRBV5-1 and TRBJ1-2; D possibly corresponds to TRBD1 (6 bases). The germline V gene encodes CDR1 SGHRS and CDR2 YFSETQ. V shed 4 bases and J shed 1 base, with 20 bases lying between them. CDR3 length: 17 amino acids. CDR3 nucleotides: TGCGCCAGCAGCGAACCCGGGACACCAACTTTTAACTATGGCTACACCTTC. It is translated as CASSEPGTPTFNYGYTF. The full variable domain, its missing parts supplied by reference TRBV5-1 and TRBJ1-2, is KAGVTQTPRYLIKTRGQQVTLSCSPISGHRSVSWYQQTPGQGLQFLFEYFSETQRNKGNFPGRFSGRQFSNSRSEMNVSTLELGDSALYLCASSEPGTPTFNYGYTFGSGTRLTVV.

This clone was recorded once. This chain joins TRBV5-1 and TRBJ2-7, with 7 bases matching TRBD2. This CDR3 region has 15 residues. Germline lookup yields CDR1 SGHRS and CDR2 YFSETQ. Trimming cost V 0 bases and J 2 bases; bases outside gene matches: 5. Here the CDR3 reads CASSLAPGTTYEQYF. The CDR3 DNA follows: TGCGCCAGCAGCTTGGCCCCCGGGACTACCTACGAGCAGTACTTC.

In nucleotides, the CDR3 is TGTGCCAGCAGCTTGGAAACAACCATGAACACTGAAGCTTTCTTT. This translates into CASSLETTMNTEAFF. The V and J genes are TRBV5-6 and TRBJ1-1; D gene ambiguous. Germline V lookup: CDR1 SGHDT, CDR2 YYEEEE. Trimming left V 0 bases short and J 0 bases short, with 9 bases between. The CDR3 totals 15 residues.

The genes are TRBV6-5 and TRBJ1-2; TRBD1 aligns across 10 bases. CDR3 length equals 13 residues. Trimming at V came to 5 bases and at J to 10 bases, leaving 7 bases not matched to a gene. Germline V CDR1 and CDR2: MNHEY, SVGAGI. In DNA form, the CDR3 reads TGTGCCAGCAGTACCCCAGGGACAGGGGCCTACACCTTC. Translation gives CASSTPGTGAYTF.

This clone was counted a single time. This chain uses TRBV4-1 with TRBJ2-3, with D perhaps matching TRBD2 (6 bases). The germline V gene encodes CDR1 MGHRA and CDR2 YSYEKL. V gave up 1 base and J gave up 1 base, with 12 bases separating them. This CDR3 comprises 16 residues. The CDR3 DNA reads as TGCGCCAGCAGCCAAGTTTTGGGGGGAGGCACAGATACGCAGTATTTT. Protein product: CASSQVLGGGTDTQYF.

The chain recombines TRBV11-2 with TRBJ2-5; a weak D match, TRBD2 (6 bases). Germline CDR1 and CDR2: SGHAT and FQNNGV. The CDR3 sequence is 15 residues long. The V end was cut by 1 base, the J end by 9 bases, with 18 bases between. The CDR3 DNA reads TGTGCCAGCAGCTTAGGGATTATCCCCCGGGAGCCCCAGTACTTC. Its translation: CASSLGIIPREPQYF.

This clone appeared a few times. The chain joins TRBV11-2 to TRBJ1-1; D ambiguous. CDR1 is SGHAT, CDR2 FQNNGV, per germline. The CDR3 is 13 residues long. V was pared by 3 bases and J by 4 bases, with 9 bases between. CDR3 protein: CASSFIGATEAFF. DNA of the CDR3: TGTGCCAGCAGCTTCATAGGAGCCACTGAAGCTTTCTTT.

The chain uses TRBV25-1 and TRBJ1-2; D perhaps matches TRBD1 (5 bases). Germline CDR1 reads MGHDK; CDR2 reads SYGVNS. This CDR3 is 14 amino acids long. The V and J ends lost 6 bases and 8 bases respectively, with 19 bases between them. The DNA of the CDR3 is TGTGCCAGCAGACGAAACGAGCAGGGTTGGGGCTACACCTTC. As protein: CASRRNEQGWGYTF.

The gene calls are TRBV5-1 and TRBJ2-5, with D possibly being TRBD1 (6 bases). Looked up from germline, CDR1 is SGHRS and CDR2 is YFSETQ. The CDR3 is made up of 15 amino acids. V gave up 3 bases and J gave up 2 bases, with 14 bases separating them. Here the CDR3 reads CASSSRGQTQETQYF. In nucleotides, the CDR3 is TGCGCCAGCAGCTCCCGTGGACAGACTCAAGAGACCCAGTACTTC.

This chain uses TRBV18 with TRBJ1-1; no clear D gene. Per the germline V gene, CDR1 is KGHSH and CDR2 is LQKENI. Trimming removed 1 base from V and 1 base from J, with 4 bases in between. The CDR3 runs to 13 residues. For the CDR3, the DNA is TGTGCCAGCTCACCACACACGAACACTGAAGCTTTCTTT. Amino acid sequence: CASSPHTNTEAFF.

The chain is built from TRBV9 and TRBJ2-5, with 9 bases lining up with TRBD2. The length of the CDR3 is 16 residues. Germline-derived CDR1 and CDR2 are SGDLS and YYNGEE. Germline trimming cut 0 bases from V and 7 bases from J; bases unmatched to any gene: 10. CDR3 protein: CASSVGSGGPTVTQYF. DNA for the CDR3: TGTGCCAGCAGCGTAGGTAGCGGGGGCCCCACGGTGACCCAGTACTTC.

In this sample, this clone turned up once. The chain employs TRBV4-1 and TRBJ2-2; TRBD1 aligns across 8 bases. The V segment lost 1 base and the J segment 1 base; nucleotides outside the gene matches: 2. Germline CDR1 reads MGHRA; CDR2 reads YSYEKL. The CDR3 sequence is 16 residues long. This chain's CDR3 is CASSQVTGGNTGELFF. CDR3 bases: TGCGCCAGCAGCCAAGTAACAGGGGGGAACACCGGGGAGCTGTTTTTT.

The V and J genes are TRBV2 and TRBJ2-3; the match to TRBD1 covers 8 bases. Germline CDR1 SNHLY, CDR2 FYNNEI. Germline trimming cut 4 bases from V and 2 bases from J; bases unmatched to any gene: 8. The CDR3 loop spans 16 amino acids. CDR3 region: CASSVAVGQATDTQYF. The CDR3 DNA reads TGTGCCAGCAGTGTGGCCGTGGGACAGGCCACAGATACGCAGTATTTT.

V usage is TRBV6-1 and J usage is TRBJ2-5, with TRBD1 identical over 10 bases. J was trimmed by 4 bases and V by 6 bases; bases with no gene match: 11. The length of the CDR3 is 16 residues. Looked up from germline, CDR1 is MNHNS and CDR2 is SASEGT. The CDR3 protein is CASRERQGARRETQYF. CDR3 sequence (DNA): TGTGCCAGCAGAGAAAGACAGGGGGCGCGTCGAGAGACCCAGTACTTC.

The chain uses TRBV5-4 and TRBJ2-1; TRBD2 matches 8 bases. The CDR3 has 15 residues. CDR1 is SGHNT and CDR2 is YYREEE in the germline V gene (reference sequence). V was pared by 6 bases and J by 9 bases, with 14 bases of the junction left unmatched. This CDR3 reads CASTRFSGASGEQFF. The CDR3 bases are TGTGCCAGCACCCGCTTTAGCGGGGCCTCGGGTGAGCAGTTCTTC. The full variable domain, with the rest looked up from reference TRBV5-4 and TRBJ2-1, is ETGVTQSPTHLIKTRGQQVTLRCSSQSGHNTVSWYQQALGQGPQFIFQYYREEENGRGNFPPRFSGLQFPNYSSELNVNALELDDSALYLCASTRFSGASGEQFFGPGTRLTVL.